This T cell receptor (beta chain) was captured by sequencing in a study of blood T cell repertoires in COVID-19. Study context: Sites across the United States, Italy and Spain contributed samples from acute and convalescent COVID-19.

Sequencing used immunoSEQ multiplex PCR; TCRdb keeps in-frame clones, though not all of them. Among about 130,000 clones, 70% to 85% were seen once, and the ten largest hold 10% to 15%. V was clipped by 0 bases and J by 3 bases, with 11 bases between them. The CDR3 has 16 amino acids. CDR1 and CDR2 (germline): LGHDT, YNNKEL (reference sequence). Sequencing used peripheral blood. This TCR was recovered from an older woman with acute or convalescent COVID-19. The chain employs TRBV3-1 (or the pseudogene TRBV3-2) and TRBJ2-2; possible D gene TRBD1, 6 bases. The CDR3 loop is CASSQETGWDTGELFF. The DNA of the CDR3 is TGTGCCAGCAGCCAAGAAACAGGGTGGGACACCGGGGAGCTGTTTTTT.